What follows are 2 T cell receptor beta chains derived from one specimen sequenced in a study of T cell responses to AZD1222 COVID-19 vaccine (dated by TCRdb to the early 2020s). The library was generated by the immunoSEQ multiplex PCR assay. The immuneACCESS repertoire file appears here via TCRdb, limited to in-frame rearrangements. These files lack a portion of the clones; in checked studies, under half of the deficit traces to unresolved V genes, and the cause of the others is not known. A total of approximately 120,000 clones appear in this sample, roughly nine tenths of them only once. The top ten clones comprise roughly 7% of the sample. The time point label here, explained by the study, means: baseline before first vaccination. The source was peripheral blood, collected on day 0 of AZD1222 vaccination. The receptors stem from an adult in good health.

The chain recombines TRBV18 with TRBJ2-5; a possible D gene is TRBD2 (6 bases). This CDR3 is 13 amino acids long. Germline V gene data show CDR1 as KGHSH and CDR2 as LQKENI. The germline V and J ends were trimmed by 4 bases and 1 base, with 7 bases remaining between them. CDR3 DNA: TGTGCCAGCTCACGGGACTTCCAAGAGACCCAGTACTTC. Its translation is CASSRDFQETQYF.

The chain uses TRBV9 and TRBJ2-1, with D unclear. CDR1 and CDR2 (germline): SGDLS, YYNGEE. Trimming pared 0 bases from V and 1 base from J, leaving 8 bases between. The CDR3 length is 15 residues. This chain's CDR3 is CASSVVPTSYNEQFF. CDR3 DNA sequence: TGTGCCAGCAGCGTAGTTCCGACGTCCTACAATGAGCAGTTCTTC. The whole variable domain, filled in from reference TRBV9 and TRBJ2-1, reads DSGVTQTPKHLITATGQRVTLRCSPRSGDLSVYWYQQSLDQGLQFLIQYYNGEERAKGNILERFSAQQFPDLHSELNLSSLELGDSALYFCASSVVPTSYNEQFFGPGTRLTVL.